This T cell receptor beta chain appears in the sequencing data of a study of blood T cell repertoires in COVID-19. Study-level information: The study drew acute and convalescent COVID-19 samples from the United States, Italy and Spain.

Libraries were prepared by immunoSEQ multiplex PCR; TCRdb keeps only in-frame clonotypes and omits some of them. The repertoire has around 140,000 clones, over 75% of them found once; the top ten carry 1.5% to 2%. The CDR3 runs 15 residues. Germline V gene sequence: CDR1 MNHEY, CDR2 SVGAGI. Between the trimmed V and J ends, which lost 8 bases and 1 base, there was a span of 15 bases. V usage is TRBV6-5 and J usage is TRBJ2-4, with D possibly being TRBD2 (6 bases). Specimen: peripheral blood. The receptor comes from a man between 65 and 80 years old with acute or convalescent COVID-19. The CDR3 DNA reads as TGTGCCAGCTGCCGGGAGAGCAGGGCCAAAAACATTCAGTACTTC. Its translation: CASCRESRAKNIQYF.